The 5 T cell receptor beta chains presented below share a single source sample, sequenced in a study of OX40 agonist ivuxolimab in advanced cancers. Repertoires were generated with immunoSEQ multiplex PCR, while TCRdb's copy carries only in-frame clones and drops some. The data contain just over 50,000 clones, about four fifths of them seen just once; the ten biggest clones take up just over 3%. The sample in question was CD4+ or CD8+ T cells sorted from blood, obtained in a trial of the OX40 agonist ivuxolimab. Receptor source: an adult with an advanced solid tumor such as melanoma, head and neck, liver or kidney cancer.

This chain links TRBV2 with TRBJ1-1; possibly TRBD1 for D (6 bases). V was clipped by 6 bases and J by 10 bases, with 18 bases between them. The CDR3 length is 13 residues. Germline values: CDR1 SNHLY, CDR2 FYNNEI. CDR3 nucleotide sequence: TGTGCCAGCAGCGGAGGGGGGAGACGGTTAGCTTTCTTT. Its protein product is CASSGGGRRLAFF. Variable domain in full (rest from reference TRBV2 and TRBJ1-1): EPEVTQTPSHQVTQMGQEVILRCVPISNHLYFYWYRQILGQKVEFLVSFYNNEISEKSEIFDDQFSVERPDGSNFTLKIRSTKLEDSAMYFCASSGGGRRLAFFGQGTRLTVV.

The rearrangement uses TRBV25-1 and TRBJ1-2, with 9 bases matching TRBD1. Germline CDR1 and CDR2: MGHDK and SYGVNS. V lost 8 bases and J lost 1; bases outside the gene matches: 14. This CDR3 is 17 amino acids long. CDR3 nucleotide sequence: TGTGCCAGCGGGGAGCCGGGACAGGGAAAGGGTAACTATGGCTACACCTTC. The encoded protein is CASGEPGQGKGNYGYTF.

The chain employs TRBV6-5 and TRBJ1-1; 7 nucleotides line up with TRBD1. The length of the CDR3 is 13 residues. Germline trimming cut 4 bases from V and 5 bases from J; bases unmatched to any gene: 4. Germline V gene lookup returns CDR1 MNHEY and CDR2 SVGAGI. The CDR3 sequence: CASSFTGETEAFF. The CDR3 DNA sequence: TGTGCCAGCAGTTTTACAGGGGAAACTGAAGCTTTCTTT.

The chain has TRBV10-1 and TRBJ2-7; 13 bases fit TRBD2. Trimming took 8 bases from V and 6 from J; bases not matched to a gene: 4. The germline gives CDR1 WNHNN, CDR2 SYGVQD (reference sequence). The CDR3 runs 13 residues. CDR3 residues: CASVGLAGAEQYF. The CDR3 DNA is TGCGCCAGCGTAGGACTAGCGGGGGCCGAGCAGTACTTC.

The rearrangement joins TRBV5-6 to TRBJ1-5; maybe TRBD1 (5 bases). Deletions cut 3 bases from V and 3 bases from J, with 16 bases between. Germline V gene sequence: CDR1 SGHDT, CDR2 YYEEEE. The CDR3 extends over 16 amino acids. The CDR3 here is CASSSSGQGPNQPQHF. The CDR3 bases are TGTGCCAGCAGCTCATCCGGGCAGGGCCCCAATCAGCCCCAGCATTTT.